These 9 T cell receptor beta chains came from one sample sequenced in a study of shared clonotypes between healthy human individuals. Naive CD8 cells, CD45RO-negative and positively selected for CCR7, excluded terminally differentiated effector memory CD45RA+ cells. Assay used: immunoSEQ multiplex PCR; TCRdb lists only in-frame clones, some missing. The sample shows around 1.9 million clones, about 92% of them seen only once. The sequenced sample consisted of naive CD8+ T cells from PBMCs. The receptors were gathered from a man between 18 and 35 years old in good health. Some clones in this sample may be carry-over from other donors' samples.

The chain links TRBV30 to TRBJ2-7; D might be TRBD2 (5 bases). This CDR3 is built from 14 residues. The ends were cut back, 8 bases at V and 1 base at J, with 18 bases in the middle. Germline CDR1 GTSNPN, CDR2 SVGIG (reference sequence). The CDR3 sequence: CAGTGSGKSYEQYF. The CDR3 DNA follows: TGTGCCGGAACCGGCAGCGGAAAATCCTACGAGCAGTACTTC.

About this clone itself: The same CDR3 can be traced to other DNA sequences in this sample. The V call is TRBV6-5, the J call TRBJ1-1; D may be TRBD1 (6 bases). Trimming removed 2 bases at V and 5 bases at J, with 9 bases between. This CDR3 has 13 amino acids. CDR1 and CDR2 (germline): MNHEY, SVGAGI. CDR3 amino acids: CASSYGGTTEAFF. The CDR3 nucleotides read TGTGCCAGCAGTTACGGAGGGACAACTGAAGCTTTCTTT.

This sequence joins TRBV29-1 and TRBJ2-1; D possibly corresponds to TRBD2 (5 bases). The CDR3 covers 15 residues. V shed 5 bases and J shed 5 bases, with 19 bases lying between them. In germline, CDR1 is SQVTM, CDR2 ANQGSEA. The CDR3 loop reads CSVYPSWAGDNEQFF. CDR3 nucleotide sequence: TGCAGCGTTTACCCTAGCTGGGCGGGTGACAATGAGCAGTTCTTC.

This clone was counted a few times. The chain joins TRBV7-9 to TRBJ1-2; D possibly corresponds to TRBD1 (5 bases). V was shortened by 1 base and J by 8 bases, with 14 bases between the two germline ends. Germline CDR1 is SEHNR and CDR2 is FQNEAQ (reference sequence). The CDR3 totals 14 residues. CDR3 loop: CASSLGDSYKGYTF. As DNA, the CDR3 is TGTGCCAGCAGCTTAGGCGACAGTTACAAGGGCTACACCTTC.

This sequence joins TRBV6-1 and TRBJ1-2; 8 nucleotides align to TRBD1. CDR1 and CDR2 from the germline V gene are MNHNS and SASEGT. With V trimmed by 2 bases and J by 7 bases, 15 bases remained unmatched. This CDR3 contains 17 residues. DNA of the CDR3: TGTGCCAGCAGTGAACCATTGAGGGGACAGGTGGATGCTGGCTACACCTTC. Translation: CASSEPLRGQVDAGYTF.

This chain connects TRBV2 to TRBJ2-1; 13 positions match TRBD2. This CDR3 has 16 amino acids. After removal of 6 bases from V and 7 bases from J, the junction contained 9 bases not matched to a gene. Per germline, CDR1 SNHLY and CDR2 FYNNEI. The CDR3 bases are TGTGCCAGCAGCAGGGGACTAGCGGGATCTGGAAATGAGCAGTTCTTC. The encoded protein is CASSRGLAGSGNEQFF. Complete variable domain (other parts from reference TRBV2 and TRBJ2-1): EPEVTQTPSHQVTQMGQEVILRCVPISNHLYFYWYRQILGQKVEFLVSFYNNEISEKSEIFDDQFSVERPDGSNFTLKIRSTKLEDSAMYFCASSRGLAGSGNEQFFGPGTRLTVL.

This rearrangement joins TRBV2 to TRBJ2-1; TRBD2 matches at 10 bases. The CDR3 consists of 16 residues. V was pared by 2 bases and J by 4 bases, with 5 bases of the junction left unmatched. The germline V gene encodes CDR1 SNHLY and CDR2 FYNNEI. CDR3 nucleotides: TGTGCCAGCAGTGAACCGGGACTAGCGTCGTACAATGAGCAGTTCTTC. Translated: CASSEPGLASYNEQFF.

This chain uses TRBV29-1 with TRBJ2-2, with D tentatively TRBD1 (5 bases). Germline V gives CDR1 SQVTM, CDR2 ANQGSEA. Trimming shortened V by 7 bases and J by 5 bases, and 11 bases separated the two germline ends. CDR3 size: 12 residues. The CDR3 DNA follows: TGCAGCGCCTCCTCAGGGACCGGGGAGCTGTTTTTT. Amino acid sequence: CSASSGTGELFF.

The chain joins TRBV29-1 to TRBJ2-7; maybe TRBD1 (6 bases). Germline CDR1 reads SQVTM; CDR2 reads ANQGSEA. The CDR3 has 15 amino acids. Trimming took 0 bases from V and 2 from J, leaving 14 bases between them. The CDR3 nucleotides read TGCAGCGTTGAAGATGTACAGGGTGGGACCTACGAGCAGTACTTC. Amino acids: CSVEDVQGGTYEQYF.